This record looks at one T cell receptor (beta chain) sequence and its context. The data derive from a study of control samples from healthy donors and cancer patients. The CDR3 has 13 amino acids. Germline V gene lookup returns CDR1 MNHNY and CDR2 SVGAGI (reference sequence). V lost 4 bases, J lost 5 bases, and 11 bases lay in between. Generated by immunoSEQ multiplex PCR, the TCRdb table keeps only in-frame clones and is missing some. The sample lists roughly 88,000 clones; roughly nine tenths were seen once. The chain joins TRBV6-6 to TRBJ2-5; D may be TRBD1 or TRBD2 (5 bases each). This clonotype was obtained from a man aged 45 to 65 in good health. Source material: blood. The DNA for the CDR3 is TGTGCCAGCAGTTCTGGGGGTTGGGAGACCCAGTACTTC. Its translation is CASSSGGWETQYF.